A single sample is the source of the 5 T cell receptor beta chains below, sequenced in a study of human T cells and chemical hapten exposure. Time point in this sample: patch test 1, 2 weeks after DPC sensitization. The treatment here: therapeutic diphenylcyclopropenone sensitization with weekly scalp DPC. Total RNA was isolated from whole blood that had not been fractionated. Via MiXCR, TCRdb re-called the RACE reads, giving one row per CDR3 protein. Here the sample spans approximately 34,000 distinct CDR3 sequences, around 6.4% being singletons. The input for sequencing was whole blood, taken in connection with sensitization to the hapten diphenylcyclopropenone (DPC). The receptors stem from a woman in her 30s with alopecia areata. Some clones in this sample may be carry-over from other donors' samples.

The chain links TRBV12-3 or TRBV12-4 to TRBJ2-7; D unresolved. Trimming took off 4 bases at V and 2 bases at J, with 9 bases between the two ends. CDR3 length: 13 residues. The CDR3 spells CASSSTDTYEQYF. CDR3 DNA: TGTGCCAGCAGTTCCACCGACACCTACGAGCAGTACTTC.

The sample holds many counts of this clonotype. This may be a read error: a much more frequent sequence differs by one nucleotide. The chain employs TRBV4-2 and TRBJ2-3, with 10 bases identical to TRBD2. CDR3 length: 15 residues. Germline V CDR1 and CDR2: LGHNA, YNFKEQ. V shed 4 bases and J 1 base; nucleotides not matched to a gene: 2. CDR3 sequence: CASSPGTSGTDTQYF. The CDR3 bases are TGTGCCAGCAGCCCCGGGACTAGCGGCACAGATACGCAGTATTTT.

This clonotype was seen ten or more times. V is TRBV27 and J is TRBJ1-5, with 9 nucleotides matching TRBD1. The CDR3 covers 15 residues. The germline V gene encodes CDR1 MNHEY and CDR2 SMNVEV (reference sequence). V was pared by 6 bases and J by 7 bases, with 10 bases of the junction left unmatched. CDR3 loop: CASSLNRGHSQPQHF. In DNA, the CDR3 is TGTGCCAGCAGCCTGAACAGGGGGCATTCCCAGCCCCAGCATTTT.

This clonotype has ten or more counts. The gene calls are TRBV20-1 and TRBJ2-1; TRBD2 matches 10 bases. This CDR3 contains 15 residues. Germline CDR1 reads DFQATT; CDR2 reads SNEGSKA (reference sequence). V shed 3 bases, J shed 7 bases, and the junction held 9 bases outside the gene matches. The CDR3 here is CSASGPSGGPNEQFF. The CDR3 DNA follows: TGCAGTGCTAGTGGGCCTAGCGGGGGCCCTAATGAGCAGTTCTTC.

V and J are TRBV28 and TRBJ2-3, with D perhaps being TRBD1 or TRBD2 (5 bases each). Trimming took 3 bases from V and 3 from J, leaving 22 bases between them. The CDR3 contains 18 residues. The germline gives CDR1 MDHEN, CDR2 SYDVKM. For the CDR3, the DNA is TGTGCCAGCAGTTTGAACGGGGCAGGCCCTCGAGGAACAGATACGCAGTATTTT. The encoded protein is CASSLNGAGPRGTDTQYF.